This is a list of T cell receptor beta chains from one sample in a study of T cells in Graves' hyperthyroidism and ophthalmopathy. TCRdb used MiXCR to reprocess the multiplex PCR reads, holding one entry per CDR3 protein. The sample includes about 330,000 distinct CDR3 sequences, roughly an eighth of them seen just once. What was sequenced was blood. Source of these receptors: a woman aged 40 to 55 with Graves' ophthalmopathy. The CDR3 runs from the conserved cysteine through the conserved F or W. The order of the fields is CDR3 length, D gene, J gene, V gene, CDR3 protein. The D gene is left open where the match is weak.

>15|NA|TRBJ1-4|TRBV11-2
CASSLVPGALEKLFF
>14|TRBD1|TRBJ1-5|TRBV12-3/TRBV12-4
CASSPGQQNQPQHF
>14|TRBD1|TRBJ1-1|TRBV12-3/TRBV12-4
CASRMTGAGTEAFF
>12|TRBD1|TRBJ1-2|TRBV20-1
CSARPDRVYYTF
>17|TRBD2|TRBJ2-7|TRBV19
CASSMPGRLAGTYEQYF
>14|NA|TRBJ2-7|TRBV27
CASSPQGRAYEQYF
>15|NA|TRBJ2-7|TRBV27
CASSPYPGHTYEQYF
>16|NA|TRBJ2-3|TRBV7-2
CASSRQSPLGPDTQYF
>16|NA|TRBJ2-3|TRBV24-1
CATSDRTGITTDTQYF
>21|NA|TRBJ2-1|TRBV20-1
CSARMSGGGTRTVGGLNEQFF
>16|TRBD1|TRBJ2-7|TRBV7-9
CASSSIDRGQPYEQYF
>13|NA|TRBJ1-5|TRBV19
CATEQAHNQPQHF
>14|TRBD2|TRBJ2-3|TRBV4-2
CASSQPTSADTQYF
>14|NA|TRBJ1-2|TRBV11-3
CASSLRSGRDGYTF
>14|NA|TRBJ1-6|TRBV20-1
CSATGAGNNSPLHF
>13|TRBD2|TRBJ2-2|TRBV12-5
CASGETSAGELFF
>16|NA|TRBJ1-1|TRBV5-1
CASSLNPTGMNTEAFF
>13|NA|TRBJ1-5|TRBV10-3
CATKPFTNQPQHF
>13|NA|TRBJ2-1|TRBV27
CASSLYLGDEQFF
>17|NA|TRBJ2-7|TRBV7-9
CASSLMGETGPSYEQYF
>18|NA|TRBJ2-7|TRBV20-1
CSARELLLRASESYEQYF
>16|NA|TRBJ2-2|TRBV7-8
CASSLARDFNTGELFF
>14|TRBD1|TRBJ2-7|TRBV20-1
CSASPRDRGYEQYF
>14|NA|TRBJ2-7|TRBV15
CATSREQQVAGQYF
>17|NA|TRBJ1-2|TRBV6-1
CASSKQGMAGRNYGYTF
>17|TRBD1|TRBJ1-1|TRBV28
CASSFSPGTEGDTEAFF
>18|NA|TRBJ2-5|TRBV12-3/TRBV12-4
CASSLDLAQGGEQETQYF
>16|NA|TRBJ1-5|TRBV6-5
CASSYRGAVSNQPQHF
>15|TRBD1|TRBJ1-1|TRBV19
CASMETGVMNTEAFF
>15|TRBD1|TRBJ2-7|TRBV20-1
CSASSTGQGKYEQYF
>16|TRBD1|TRBJ2-1|TRBV11-2
CASSSRDRGSYNEQFF
>16|NA|TRBJ2-3|TRBV28
CASSLFGSSSTDTQYF
>13|NA|TRBJ2-1|TRBV14
CASSHELLGEQFF
>15|TRBD2|TRBJ2-1|TRBV20-1
CSARPLAGARNEQFF
>12|NA|TRBJ2-1|TRBV28
CASSLELRIQFF
>15|TRBD2|TRBJ2-3|TRBV12-3/TRBV12-4
CASSRAGGSTDTQYF
>14|NA|TRBJ2-2|TRBV5-6
CASSLDLATGELFF
>19|NA|TRBJ1-3|TRBV6-5
CASSYSHPGRQSSGNTIYF
>17|TRBD2|TRBJ2-1|TRBV13
CASSLEGLAGPRNEQFF
>16|TRBD1|TRBJ2-7|TRBV28
CASSETGGLFPYEQYF
>14|TRBD1|TRBJ2-3|TRBV10-3
CATFTGVSPDTQYF
>15|NA|TRBJ2-7|TRBV29-1
CSVANPDRFSYEQYF
>16|NA|TRBJ1-3|TRBV7-9
CASSLRQVPSGNTIYF
>14|TRBD2|TRBJ2-5|TRBV9
CASSPGTTQETQYF
>15|TRBD1|TRBJ2-7|TRBV13
CASSSDGTGYYEQYF
>14|TRBD2|TRBJ2-7|TRBV7-9
CASSPGLGPPEQYF
>12|NA|TRBJ2-7|TRBV20-1
CSAGSRIYEQYF
>14|TRBD1|TRBJ2-3|TRBV5-6
CASSSALAQGAQYF
>12|NA|TRBJ1-6|TRBV6-1
CASISGGSPLHF
>15|TRBD2|TRBJ2-5|TRBV6-1
CASSYTAGRVETQYF